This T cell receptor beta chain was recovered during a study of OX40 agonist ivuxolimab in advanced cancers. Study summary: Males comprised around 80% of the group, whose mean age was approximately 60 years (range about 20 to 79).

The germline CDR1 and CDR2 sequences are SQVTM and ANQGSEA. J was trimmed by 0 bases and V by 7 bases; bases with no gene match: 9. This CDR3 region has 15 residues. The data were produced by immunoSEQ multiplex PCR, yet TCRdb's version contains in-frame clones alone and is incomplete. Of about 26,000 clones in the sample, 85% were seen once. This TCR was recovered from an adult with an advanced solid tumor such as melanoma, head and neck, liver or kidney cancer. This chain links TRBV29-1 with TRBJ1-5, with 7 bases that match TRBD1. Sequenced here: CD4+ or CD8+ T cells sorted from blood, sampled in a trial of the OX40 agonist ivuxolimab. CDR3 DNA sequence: TGCAGCGCCAAGACAGGGTACCATAGCAATCAGCCCCAGCATTTT. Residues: CSAKTGYHSNQPQHF.